Listed below are T cell receptor beta chains from one sample, sequenced in a study of shared clonotypes between healthy human individuals. Assay: immunoSEQ multiplex PCR; the TCRdb copy retains only in-frame clones and omits some. The table includes 2 million to 2.5 million clones, approximately 90% detected once. The specimen sequenced was naive CD4+ T cells from PBMCs. The receptor set was obtained from a man aged 18 to 30 in good health. Some clones in this sample may be carry-over from other donors' samples. Each CDR3 is given with its conserved first and last residue. A D gene is named only where the DNA matches it firmly. Clone size is stated in some rows and not others, as once, few, many or a class when expanded.

size	D	J	V	CDR3	DNA
NA	TRBD2	TRBJ2-2	TRBV28	CASSFSGLATNTGELFF	TGTGCCAGCAGTTTTAGCGGACTAGCGACGAACACCGGGGAGCTGTTTTTT
NA	NA	TRBJ2-6	TRBV11-2	CASSLQGTGANVLTF	TGTGCCAGCAGCTTACAGGGAACTGGGGCCAACGTCCTGACTTTC
NA	NA	TRBJ2-7	TRBV28	CASSLLGVEQYF	TGTGCCAGCAGTCTCCTAGGGGTCGAGCAGTACTTC
NA	NA	TRBJ1-5	TRBV15	CATSRDTPAAGNQPQHF	TGTGCCACCAGCAGAGATACGCCCGCGGCGGGCAATCAGCCCCAGCATTTT
NA	NA	TRBJ1-1	TRBV14	CASSAANTEAFF	TGTGCCAGCAGCGCAGCGAACACTGAAGCTTTCTTT
NA	TRBD2	TRBJ2-1	TRBV7-2	CASSLSGIYNEQFF	TGTGCCAGCAGCTTGAGCGGGATCTACAATGAGCAGTTCTTC
NA	NA	TRBJ1-1	TRBV7-9	CASSAPGIRGTEAFF	TGTGCCAGCAGCGCACCGGGGATTAGAGGCACTGAAGCTTTCTTT
NA	NA	TRBJ2-4	TRBV28	CASSLGGSLAKNIQYF	TGTGCCAGCAGTTTGGGGGGCAGCCTAGCCAAAAACATTCAGTACTTC
NA	NA	TRBJ1-2	TRBV2	CASSELGDNYGYTF	TGTGCCAGCAGTGAGCTAGGGGATAACTATGGCTACACCTTC
NA	TRBD1	TRBJ2-7	TRBV6-5	CASSYGTGFYEQYF	TGTGCCAGCAGTTACGGGACAGGGTTCTACGAGCAGTACTTC
NA	TRBD1	TRBJ2-5	TRBV19	CASMRTGAQETQYF	TGTGCCAGTATGCGGACAGGGGCGCAAGAGACCCAGTACTTC
NA	TRBD1	TRBJ1-6	TRBV30	CAWTTGTGSYNSPLHF	TGTGCCTGGACCACCGGGACAGGATCTTATAATTCACCCCTCCACTTT
once	NA	TRBJ2-5	TRBV7-3	CASSWNSGRGETQYF	TGTGCCAGCAGCTGGAACTCTGGTAGGGGAGAGACCCAGTACTTC
NA	TRBD1	TRBJ1-2	TRBV6-5	CASRLTGAGYTF	TGTGCCAGCAGGCTAACAGGGGCCGGCTACACCTTC
NA	NA	TRBJ2-2	TRBV30	CALQRGTQLTGELFF	TGTGCCCTTCAAAGGGGGACACAACTTACCGGGGAGCTGTTTTTT
NA	NA	TRBJ2-1	TRBV29-1	CSPHLVENYNEQFF	TGCAGCCCTCACCTGGTGGAAAACTACAATGAGCAGTTCTTC
NA	NA	TRBJ2-5	TRBV2	CASSEGIQETQYF	TGTGCCAGCAGTGAGGGGATCCAAGAGACCCAGTACTTC
NA	NA	TRBJ1-2	TRBV7-9	CASSVGVGGYTF	TGTGCCAGCAGCGTTGGGGTGGGCGGCTACACCTTC
NA	NA	TRBJ1-2	TRBV5-5	CASSLVVRSYGYTF	TGTGCCAGCAGCTTGGTAGTCAGATCCTATGGCTACACCTTC
NA	TRBD2	TRBJ2-1	TRBV7-3	CASSSISGRIHNEQFF	TGTGCCAGCAGCTCTATTAGCGGGAGGATCCACAATGAGCAGTTCTTC
once	NA	TRBJ1-1	TRBV5-4	CASSPKLNTEAFF	TGTGCCAGCAGCCCCAAGTTGAACACTGAAGCTTTCTTT
NA	TRBD2	TRBJ2-3	TRBV7-3	CASSLRSPTSGRGSDTQYF	TGTGCCAGCAGCTTAAGATCCCCGACTAGCGGGAGGGGGTCAGATACGCAGTATTTT
once	NA	TRBJ2-2	TRBV11-3	CASSQNTGELFF	TGTGCCAGCAGCCAGAACACCGGGGAGCTGTTTTTT
NA	NA	TRBJ1-4	TRBV7-2	CASSLESGGGCFF	TGTGCCAGCAGTTTAGAGTCCGGGGGTGGCTGTTTTTTT
NA	TRBD1	TRBJ1-2	TRBV6-1	CASSARTGRDGYTF	TGTGCCAGCAGTGCCCGGACAGGGCGCGATGGCTACACCTTC
NA	TRBD1	TRBJ1-2	TRBV5-6	CASSPGQGIRGYTF	TGTGCCAGCAGCCCGGGACAGGGCATCCGTGGCTACACCTTC
NA	TRBD1	TRBJ2-7	TRBV27	CASSSRTGEQYF	TGTGCCAGCAGTTCCCGGACAGGAGAGCAGTACTTC
NA	TRBD2	TRBJ2-1	TRBV6-1	CASSELGGGRLFSVPYNEQFF	TGTGCCAGCAGTGAACTTGGGGGCGGGAGGTTATTTTCTGTCCCCTACAATGAGCAGTTCTTC
NA	TRBD1	TRBJ2-1	TRBV5-1	CASSSSPGQGPRGYNEQFF	TGCGCCAGCAGTTCTTCCCCGGGACAGGGTCCAAGAGGATATAATGAGCAGTTCTTC
NA	NA	TRBJ2-7	TRBV27	CASSLGTPPSEQYF	TGTGCCAGCAGTCTGGGGACTCCCCCAAGCGAGCAGTACTTC
NA	NA	TRBJ2-5	TRBV19	CASSISREETQYF	TGTGCCAGTAGTATCAGCAGGGAAGAGACCCAGTACTTC
NA	TRBD1	TRBJ2-1	TRBV6-6	CASSYAFDRAYNEQFF	TGTGCCAGCAGCTACGCTTTCGACAGGGCTTACAATGAGCAGTTCTTC
NA	TRBD1	TRBJ2-7	TRBV2	CASSLVTGGNEQYF	TGTGCCAGCAGTCTAGTGACAGGGGGCAACGAGCAGTACTTC
NA	NA	TRBJ1-4	TRBV4-1	CASSQTPGWGEKLFF	TGCGCCAGCAGCCAGACCCCAGGATGGGGCGAAAAACTGTTTTTT
NA	NA	TRBJ2-1	TRBV7-3	CASSLNSYNEQFF	TGTGCCAGCAGCTTAAACTCCTACAATGAGCAGTTCTTC
NA	NA	TRBJ2-6	TRBV15	CATSNDRASGANVLTF	TGTGCCACCAGCAACGACAGAGCTTCTGGGGCCAACGTCCTGACTTTC
NA	TRBD1	TRBJ2-7	TRBV28	CASTTTGGPSYFYEQYF	TGTGCCAGCACCACGACAGGGGGCCCTTCATACTTCTACGAGCAGTACTTC
NA	TRBD1	TRBJ2-7	TRBV28	CASSSAGGSYEQYF	TGTGCCAGCAGTTCGGCAGGGGGCTCCTACGAGCAGTACTTC
NA	TRBD1	TRBJ2-6	TRBV7-9	CASSPRTGRGANVLTF	TGTGCCAGCAGCCCCCGGACAGGCAGGGGGGCCAACGTCCTGACTTTC
NA	NA	TRBJ2-3	TRBV7-3	CASSSAGENTQYF	TGTGCCAGCAGCTCGGCGGGTGAGAACACGCAGTATTTT
NA	NA	TRBJ2-3	TRBV18	CASSPGLATDTQYF	TGTGCCAGCTCACCCGGGCTAGCAACAGATACGCAGTATTTT
NA	TRBD1	TRBJ1-2	TRBV6-5	CASSYSLRTGEYGYTF	TGTGCCAGCAGTTACTCCCTTAGGACAGGGGAGTATGGCTACACCTTC
NA	NA	TRBJ1-3	TRBV5-4	CASSPIPGGVEGNTIYF	TGTGCCAGCAGCCCTATCCCGGGCGGTGTAGAAGGAAACACCATATATTTT
NA	NA	TRBJ2-3	TRBV9	CASSRGSDTQYF	TGTGCCAGCAGCCGAGGGTCAGATACGCAGTATTTT
once	NA	TRBJ1-1	TRBV14	CASSKNFGGVTEAFF	TGTGCCAGCAGCAAAAACTTCGGGGGTGTCACTGAAGCTTTCTTT
NA	NA	TRBJ1-2	TRBV6-5	CASRTDGADYGYTF	TGTGCCAGCAGGACGGACGGTGCGGACTATGGCTACACCTTC